This T cell receptor (beta chain) was identified in a study of technical replicates of blood from a handful of donors. Repertoires were generated with immunoSEQ multiplex PCR, while TCRdb's copy carries only in-frame clones and drops some. Of under 85,000 clones in the sample, roughly 93% are singletons; the top ten hold about 0.23%. CDR3 size: 14 residues. The V end was cut by 0 bases, the J end by 4 bases, with 12 bases between. Germline CDR1 reads GTSNPN; CDR2 reads SVGIG (reference sequence). Sample: T cells isolated from PBMCs. V is TRBV30 and J is TRBJ1-1; TRBD1 is a possible D gene (5 bases). The TCR originated in a human donor in good health. CDR3 sequence (DNA): TGTGCCTGGAGTGTTTCGTGGGGCGGCACTGAAGCTTTCTTT. Protein sequence: CAWSVSWGGTEAFF.